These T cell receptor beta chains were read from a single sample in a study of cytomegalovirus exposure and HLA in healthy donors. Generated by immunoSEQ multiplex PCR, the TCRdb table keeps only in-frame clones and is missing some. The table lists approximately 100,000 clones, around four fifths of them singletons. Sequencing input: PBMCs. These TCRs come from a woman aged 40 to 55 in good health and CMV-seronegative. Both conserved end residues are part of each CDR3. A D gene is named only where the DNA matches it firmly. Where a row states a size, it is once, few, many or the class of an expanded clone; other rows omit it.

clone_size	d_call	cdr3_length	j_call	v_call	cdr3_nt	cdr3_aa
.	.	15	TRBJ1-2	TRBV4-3	TGCGCCAGCAGCCAAGATGGCGACATCCCCTATGGCTACACCTTC	CASSQDGDIPYGYTF
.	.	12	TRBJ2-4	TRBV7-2	TGTGCCAGCAGCTTACAGGAAAACATTCAGTACTTC	CASSLQENIQYF
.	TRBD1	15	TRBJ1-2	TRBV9	TGTGCCAGCAGCGTAGCAAGAGGGGACAGCTATGGCTACACCTTC	CASSVARGDSYGYTF
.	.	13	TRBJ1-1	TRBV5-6	TGTGCCAGCAGCTTGAGATCCGGCACTGAAGCTTTCTTT	CASSLRSGTEAFF
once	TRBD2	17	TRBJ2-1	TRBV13	TGTGCCAGCAGCTTAGTACTAGCGGGGACGTTCTACAATGAGCAGTTCTTC	CASSLVLAGTFYNEQFF
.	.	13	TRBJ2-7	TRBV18	TGTGCCAGCTCACGCGCACTAGGTTCCGAGCAGTACTTC	CASSRALGSEQYF
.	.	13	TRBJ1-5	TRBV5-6	TGTGCCAGCAGCCACGCGAACCGCCAGCCCCAGCATTTT	CASSHANRQPQHF
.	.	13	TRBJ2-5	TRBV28	TGTGCCAGCAGAGGCGCGGACATGGAGACCCAGTACTTC	CASRGADMETQYF
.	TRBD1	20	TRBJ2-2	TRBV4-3	TGCGCCAGCAGCCAAGGTAGAGGGGACAGGACGATACTGAACACCGGGGAGCTGTTTTTT	CASSQGRGDRTILNTGELFF
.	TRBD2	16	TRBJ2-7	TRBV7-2	TGTGCCAGCAGATTCTTAGCGGGAATCGGGACAAGCGAGCAGTACTTC	CASRFLAGIGTSEQYF
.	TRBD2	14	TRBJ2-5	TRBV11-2	TGTGCCAGCAGCTGGGGTGGGGGAGGGGAGACCCAGTACTTC	CASSWGGGGETQYF
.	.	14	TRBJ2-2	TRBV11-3	TGTGCCAGCCTGCTAGGGGATAGTAGCGGGGAGCTGTTTTTT	CASLLGDSSGELFF
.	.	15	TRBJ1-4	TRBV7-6	TGTGCCAGCAGCTTAGCGCCAGGGGCGGGTGAAAAACTGTTTTTT	CASSLAPGAGEKLFF
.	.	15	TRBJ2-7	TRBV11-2	TGTGCCAGCAGCCCCGTTGGTTCCTTAGCCTACGAGCAGTACTTC	CASSPVGSLAYEQYF
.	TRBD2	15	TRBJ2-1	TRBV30	TGTGCCTGGAGTTGGATAGCGGGAGTGTACAATGAGCAGTTCTTC	CAWSWIAGVYNEQFF
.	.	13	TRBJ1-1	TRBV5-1	TGCGCCAGCAGCCAGAATACAGGTACTGAAGCTTTCTTT	CASSQNTGTEAFF
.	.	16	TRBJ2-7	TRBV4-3	TGCGCCAGCAGCCAAGATGGTGACTTAGGGGTCTACGAGCAGTACTTC	CASSQDGDLGVYEQYF
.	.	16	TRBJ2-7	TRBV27	TGTGCCAGCAGTTTAACGGGAGCGGCGGCCTTCTACGAGCAGTACTTC	CASSLTGAAAFYEQYF
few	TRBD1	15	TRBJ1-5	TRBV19	TGTGCCAGTAGGAACTACAGGGGAAGCAATCAGCCCCAGCATTTT	CASRNYRGSNQPQHF
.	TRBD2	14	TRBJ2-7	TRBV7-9	TGTTCCAGCAGCTTAACGGGAGGGTCCTACGAGCAGTACTTC	CSSSLTGGSYEQYF
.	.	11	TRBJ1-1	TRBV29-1	TGCAGCGTTGAAACGGACACTGAAGCTTTCTTT	CSVETDTEAFF
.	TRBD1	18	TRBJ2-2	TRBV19	TGTGCCAGTAGTACCACTAAACAGGGGGTTGTGAACACCGGGGAGCTGTTTTTT	CASSTTKQGVVNTGELFF
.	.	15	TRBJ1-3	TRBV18	TGTGCCAGCTCCCTCCGGACTCGCTCTGGAAACACCATATATTTT	CASSLRTRSGNTIYF
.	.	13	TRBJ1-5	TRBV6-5	TGTGCCAGCAGTTTCAACAGGAATCAGCCCCAGCATTTT	CASSFNRNQPQHF
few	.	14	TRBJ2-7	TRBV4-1	TGCGCCAGCAGCCAGATCCCCCCAGCGGCCGTTCAGTACTTC	CASSQIPPAAVQYF
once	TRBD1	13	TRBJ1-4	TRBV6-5	TGTGCCAGCAGTAAAATGGACAGGTTCAAACTGTTTTTT	CASSKMDRFKLFF